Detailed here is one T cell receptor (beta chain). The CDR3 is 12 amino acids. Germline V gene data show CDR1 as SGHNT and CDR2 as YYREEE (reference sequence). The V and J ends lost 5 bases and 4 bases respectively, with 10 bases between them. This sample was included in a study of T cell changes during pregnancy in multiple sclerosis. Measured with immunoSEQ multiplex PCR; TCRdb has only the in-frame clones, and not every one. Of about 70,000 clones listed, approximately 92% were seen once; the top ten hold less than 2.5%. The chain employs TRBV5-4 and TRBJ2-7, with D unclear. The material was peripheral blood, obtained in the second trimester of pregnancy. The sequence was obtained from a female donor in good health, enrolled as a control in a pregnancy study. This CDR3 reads CASSFNLYEQYF. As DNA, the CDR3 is TGTGCCAGCAGTTTCAATCTATACGAGCAGTACTTC. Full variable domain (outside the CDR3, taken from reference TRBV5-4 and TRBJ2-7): ETGVTQSPTHLIKTRGQQVTLRCSSQSGHNTVSWYQQALGQGPQFIFQYYREEENGRGNFPPRFSGLQFPNYSSELNVNALELDDSALYLCASSFNLYEQYFGPGTRLTVT.